These 6 T cell receptor beta chains were all obtained from the same sample, sequenced in a study of spatial heterogeneity in lung cancer. Time point described: sample taken at primary tumor resection. Via MiXCR, TCRdb re-called the 5' RACE reads, giving one row per CDR3 protein. Among about 45,000 distinct CDR3 sequences, roughly 13% were seen once, and the ten largest hold 55% to 65%. The sequences come from PBMCs, collected at surgery. These receptors were collected from a male donor with early-stage non-small cell lung cancer.

The V and J genes are TRBV5-4 and TRBJ1-1, with D maybe TRBD1 (6 bases). Per germline, CDR1 SGHNT and CDR2 YYREEE (reference sequence). The CDR3 spans 15 residues. V shed 4 bases and J shed 1 base, with 14 bases lying between them. CDR3 nucleotides: TGTGCCAGCAGCACAGGTACAGGGAAGAACACTGAAGCTTTCTTT. Encoded protein: CASSTGTGKNTEAFF. The full variable domain, completed using reference TRBV5-4 and TRBJ1-1, is ETGVTQSPTHLIKTRGQQVTLRCSSQSGHNTVSWYQQALGQGPQFIFQYYREEENGRGNFPPRFSGLQFPNYSSELNVNALELDDSALYLCASSTGTGKNTEAFFGQGTRLTVV.

This clonotype appeared a few times. The chain is built from TRBV27 and TRBJ1-5; D unresolved. Deletions cut 4 bases from V and 5 bases from J, with 18 bases between. Germline V gene data show CDR1 as MNHEY and CDR2 as SMNVEV (reference sequence). This CDR3 is built from 16 residues. CDR3 residues: CASSSRTEPSHQPQHF. The DNA of the CDR3 is TGTGCCAGCAGTTCCCGGACGGAACCGAGCCATCAGCCCCAGCATTTT.

This clonotype was recorded at least ten times. The chain employs TRBV20-1 and TRBJ2-7; 9 bases fit TRBD1. CDR1 and CDR2 from the germline V gene are DFQATT and SNEGSKA (reference sequence). CDR3 length: 15 residues. The V and J ends lost 3 bases and 1 base, in that order; junction bases with no gene match: 7. CDR3 in DNA: TGCAGTGCTAGCTTACCGGGACAGGGTTCCTACGAGCAGTACTTC. Translated: CSASLPGQGSYEQYF.

Sample share makes this clonotype medium-sized. V is TRBV29-1 and J is TRBJ2-7; D is possibly TRBD2 (5 bases). Germline V gene lookup returns CDR1 SQVTM and CDR2 ANQGSEA. This CDR3 spans 14 amino acids. V lost 7 bases to trimming and J lost 0 bases, with 16 bases between them. CDR3 protein: CSAREGQLSYEQYF. The CDR3 DNA reads TGCAGCGCTCGAGAGGGTCAACTCTCCTACGAGCAGTACTTC.

The table lists this clonotype with a few counts. The genes are TRBV18 and TRBJ2-7; 8 bases map to TRBD2. Germline V gene sequence: CDR1 KGHSH, CDR2 LQKENI. This CDR3 has 14 residues. V lost 9 bases and J lost 5; bases outside the gene matches: 12. CDR3 residues: CASSTGRGANEQYF. CDR3 in DNA: TGTGCCAGTTCCACCGGGCGGGGGGCGAACGAGCAGTACTTC.

This chain uses TRBV2 with TRBJ2-3; D remains unclear. CDR3 length: 10 amino acids. From germline, CDR1 is SNHLY and CDR2 FYNNEI. Trimming cost V 7 bases and J 3 bases, with 2 bases left between them. The CDR3 DNA sequence: TGTGCCAGCAAGACAGATACGCAGTATTTT. Its translation: CASKTDTQYF.